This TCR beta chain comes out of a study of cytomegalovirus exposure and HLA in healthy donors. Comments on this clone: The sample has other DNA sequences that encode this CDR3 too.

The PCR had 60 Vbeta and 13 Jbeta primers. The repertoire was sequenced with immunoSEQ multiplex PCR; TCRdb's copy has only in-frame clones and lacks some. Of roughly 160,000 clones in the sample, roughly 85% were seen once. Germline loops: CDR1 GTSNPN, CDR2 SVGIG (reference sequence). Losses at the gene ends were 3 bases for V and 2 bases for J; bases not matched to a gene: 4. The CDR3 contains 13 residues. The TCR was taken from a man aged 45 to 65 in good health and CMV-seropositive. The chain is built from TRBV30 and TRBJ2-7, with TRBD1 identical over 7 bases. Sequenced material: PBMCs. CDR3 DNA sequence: TGTGCCTGGAGCGTAGGGGGCACCTACGAGCAGTACTTC. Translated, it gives CAWSVGGTYEQYF. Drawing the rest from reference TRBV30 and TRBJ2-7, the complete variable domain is SQTIHQWPATLVQPVGSPLSLECTVEGTSNPNLYWYRQAAGRGLQLLFYSVGIGQISSEVPQNLSASRPQDRQFILSSKKLLLSDSGFYLCAWSVGGTYEQYFGPGTRLTVT.